The 20 T cell receptor beta chains listed next were all sequenced from one sample in a study of cytomegalovirus exposure and HLA in healthy donors. The PCR had 60 Vbeta and 13 Jbeta primers. Measured with immunoSEQ multiplex PCR; TCRdb has only the in-frame clones, and not every one. The table shows tens of thousands of clones, with around 82% occurring only once. Specimen: PBMCs. Receptors were obtained from a man between 18 and 29 years old in good health and CMV-seronegative.

This rearrangement joins TRBV6-5 to TRBJ2-1, with TRBD2 identical over 10 bases. The CDR3 is 15 residues long. The V gene end was trimmed by 5 bases and the J gene end by 6 bases; junction bases not matched to a gene: 7. Germline-derived CDR1 and CDR2 are MNHEY and SVGAGI. This chain's CDR3 is CASSRLAGGSNEQFF. The CDR3 DNA reads as TGTGCCAGCAGTCGTTTAGCGGGAGGTTCCAATGAGCAGTTCTTC.

This clone was seen only once. The rearrangement links TRBV9 to TRBJ2-7; 7 nucleotides match TRBD2. The trim removed 3 bases at V and 5 bases at J, leaving 8 bases unmatched. From germline, CDR1 is SGDLS and CDR2 YYNGEE. The CDR3 runs 14 residues. CDR3 nucleotide sequence: TGTGCCAGCAGCGGGGGCCGGGGAGGGAACGAGCAGTACTTC. This translates into CASSGGRGGNEQYF.

The rearrangement joins TRBV30 to TRBJ1-4; TRBD1 matches 7 bases. V shed 0 bases and J 0 bases; nucleotides not matched to a gene: 4. The germline V gene encodes CDR1 GTSNPN and CDR2 SVGIG (reference sequence). The CDR3 extends over 16 amino acids. The CDR3 region has the DNA TGTGCCTGGAGTGTGTCCGGGACAGCAACTAATGAAAAACTGTTTTTT. Translation: CAWSVSGTATNEKLFF.

CDR3 nucleotides: TGTGCCAGCAGTAATCAGGGGACTACGCAGTATTTT. It yields the protein CASSNQGTTQYF. The chain employs TRBV6-5 and TRBJ2-3, with D possibly matching TRBD1 (6 bases). Between the trimmed V and J ends, which lost 5 bases and 8 bases, there was a span of 11 bases. CDR3 length: 12 amino acids. Germline V CDR1 and CDR2: MNHEY, SVGAGI.

This chain links TRBV6-5 with TRBJ2-7, with D perhaps TRBD2 (6 bases). Per the germline V gene, CDR1 is MNHEY and CDR2 is SVGAGI. This CDR3 has 13 residues. The V end lost 10 bases, the J end lost 3 bases, and 16 bases lay between the germline ends. The chain's CDR3 is CATSRREYYEQYF. The CDR3 DNA sequence: TGTGCCACCAGCAGGAGGGAGTACTACGAGCAGTACTTC.

This clone occurred a few times. The chain couples TRBV4-2 to TRBJ2-3; 9 bases agree with TRBD2. This CDR3 comprises 16 residues. Unmatched junction bases numbered 9, after V lost 5 bases and J lost 3 bases. Germline V gene data show CDR1 as LGHNA and CDR2 as YNFKEQ. CDR3 sequence (DNA): TGTGCCAGCAGCACAGGTAGCGGGAGTGGGACAGATACGCAGTATTTT. Its translation is CASSTGSGSGTDTQYF.

V and J are TRBV5-1 and TRBJ2-5; the match to TRBD2 covers 13 bases. Germline loops: CDR1 SGHRS, CDR2 YFSETQ. V gave up 4 bases and J gave up 1 base; unmatched junction bases: 4. This CDR3 comprises 16 residues. DNA of the CDR3: TGCGCCAGCAGCGGAGGACTAGCGGGGGCCCAAGAGACCCAGTACTTC. Its translation is CASSGGLAGAQETQYF.

The chain employs TRBV7-3 and TRBJ2-3, with D maybe TRBD2 (6 bases). CDR1 SGHTA and CDR2 FQGTGA come from the germline V gene. With 5 bases removed from V and 4 bases from J, the gap between germline ends came to 22 bases. The CDR3 runs to 17 residues. The CDR3 DNA is TGTGCCAGCAGCCCAAATGATTCCGGGAGAGGGTCAGATACGCAGTATTTT. Translation: CASSPNDSGRGSDTQYF.

V usage is TRBV4-3 and J usage is TRBJ2-5; D possibly corresponds to TRBD2 (6 bases). The V and J ends lost 0 bases and 5 bases respectively, with 13 bases between them. The CDR3 runs 15 residues. Germline V gene data show CDR1 as LGHNA and CDR2 as YSLEER. The CDR3 DNA sequence: TGCGCCAGCAGCCAAGATTTGGGGGGTCGGGAGACCCAGTACTTC. This encodes CASSQDLGGRETQYF.

V gene TRBV28 combines with J gene TRBJ2-7; 7 nucleotides line up with TRBD1. Trimming at V came to 8 bases and at J to 7 bases, leaving 11 bases not matched to a gene. Germline assignment: CDR1 MDHEN and CDR2 SYDVKM. The CDR3 covers 13 residues. The CDR3 loop is CASGPTGWVEQYF. For the CDR3, the DNA is TGTGCCAGCGGACCGACAGGGTGGGTTGAGCAGTACTTC.

The chain couples TRBV21-1 to TRBJ1-5; TRBD1, as called in the table, went unchecked against the DNA. TRBV21-1 is designated a pseudogene. The CDR3 sequence is 17 residues long. CDR3: CASRYTQGRDSNQPQHF. The DNA of the CDR3 is TGTGCCAGCAGGTATACGCAGGGGCGAGATAGCAATCAGCCCCAGCATTTT.

The chain recombines TRBV7-2 with TRBJ2-5, with 14 bases fitting TRBD2. Trimming at V came to 6 bases and at J to 5 bases, leaving 5 bases not matched to a gene. The CDR3 runs to 15 residues. Germline CDR1 reads SGHTA; CDR2 reads FQGNSA. CDR3 nucleotides: TGTGCCAGCAGATCGACTAGCGGGGGGGCGGAGACCCAGTACTTC. Its translation is CASRSTSGGAETQYF.

V is TRBV15 and J is TRBJ1-2; the match to TRBD1 covers 8 bases. Germline V gene sequence: CDR1 LNHNV, CDR2 YYDKDF (reference sequence). V lost 3 bases and J lost 4; bases outside the gene matches: 10. The CDR3 extends over 16 amino acids. The CDR3 region is CATSRGGTGNLYGYTF. In DNA, the CDR3 is TGTGCCACCAGCAGGGGGGGGACAGGTAACCTCTATGGCTACACCTTC.

The genes are TRBV29-1 and TRBJ2-7; 7 bases agree with TRBD1. With V trimmed by 5 bases and J by 0 bases, 4 bases remained unmatched. Germline V gene lookup returns CDR1 SQVTM and CDR2 ANQGSEA. The CDR3 spans 13 residues. The CDR3: CSVLTGNSYEQYF. The CDR3 nucleotides read TGCAGCGTTCTGACAGGGAACTCCTACGAGCAGTACTTC.

The J gene is TRBJ1-4, the V gene TRBV19; the D gene is possibly TRBD1 (6 bases). The CDR3 totals 14 residues. Trimming took off 7 bases at V and 7 bases at J, with 16 bases between the two ends. CDR1 and CDR2 (germline): LNHDA, SQIVND (reference sequence). The CDR3 DNA is TGTGCCAGTACCCTCGAGGGGGACCGTGAAAAACTGTTTTTT. As protein: CASTLEGDREKLFF.

This clone showed up just once. The V gene is TRBV5-1, the J gene TRBJ2-2; 10 nucleotides line up with TRBD2. Trimming at V came to 7 bases and at J to 3 bases, leaving 9 bases not matched to a gene. Germline-derived CDR1 and CDR2 are SGHRS and YFSETQ. The CDR3 loop spans 16 amino acids. This CDR3 reads CASRVAGGGHTGELFF. CDR3 sequence (DNA): TGCGCCAGCCGCGTAGCGGGGGGCGGGCACACCGGGGAGCTGTTTTTT.

The rearrangement joins TRBV4-3 to TRBJ2-7, with D unclear. With 4 bases removed from V and 1 base from J, the gap between germline ends came to 11 bases. This CDR3 is built from 14 residues. Germline V gene lookup returns CDR1 LGHNA and CDR2 YSLEER. This CDR3 reads CASSLRVGSYEQYF. As DNA, the CDR3 is TGCGCCAGCAGCCTACGGGTCGGTTCCTACGAGCAGTACTTC.

The CDR3 DNA reads as TGTGCCAGCAGTTCTATGGGGGGAGGCTACACCTTC. Translation: CASSSMGGGYTF. This chain uses TRBV9 with TRBJ1-2; TRBD1 might be the D (5 bases). The germline CDR1 and CDR2 sequences are SGDLS and YYNGEE. The CDR3 runs 12 residues. V lost 5 bases and J lost 8, with 13 bases in between.

The chain combines TRBV7-9 with TRBJ2-2, with D tentatively TRBD1 (6 bases). CDR3 length: 16 residues. Per the germline V gene, CDR1 is SEHNR and CDR2 is FQNEAQ (reference sequence). Trimming cost V 1 base and J 0 bases, with 9 bases left between them. The CDR3 region has the DNA TGTGCCAGCAGCTTAGGGACAGCCACGAACACCGGGGAGCTGTTTTTT. Encoded protein: CASSLGTATNTGELFF. Together with reference TRBV7-9 and TRBJ2-2, the CDR3 gives the full variable domain: DTGVSQNPRHKITKRGQNVTFRCDPISEHNRLYWYRQTLGQGPEFLTYFQNEAQLEKSRLLSDRFSAERPKGSFSTLEIQRTEQGDSAMYLCASSLGTATNTGELFFGEGSRLTVL.

The chain couples TRBV5-6 to TRBJ2-7; the match to TRBD2 covers 8 bases. Germline-derived CDR1 and CDR2 are SGHDT and YYEEEE. The CDR3 is made up of 17 amino acids. The junction had 8 bases not matched to a gene; V was cut back by 0 bases and J by 0 bases. CDR3 loop: CASSLVGGAASSYEQYF. In nucleotides, the CDR3 is TGTGCCAGCAGCTTGGTCGGGGGGGCTGCCAGCTCCTACGAGCAGTACTTC.